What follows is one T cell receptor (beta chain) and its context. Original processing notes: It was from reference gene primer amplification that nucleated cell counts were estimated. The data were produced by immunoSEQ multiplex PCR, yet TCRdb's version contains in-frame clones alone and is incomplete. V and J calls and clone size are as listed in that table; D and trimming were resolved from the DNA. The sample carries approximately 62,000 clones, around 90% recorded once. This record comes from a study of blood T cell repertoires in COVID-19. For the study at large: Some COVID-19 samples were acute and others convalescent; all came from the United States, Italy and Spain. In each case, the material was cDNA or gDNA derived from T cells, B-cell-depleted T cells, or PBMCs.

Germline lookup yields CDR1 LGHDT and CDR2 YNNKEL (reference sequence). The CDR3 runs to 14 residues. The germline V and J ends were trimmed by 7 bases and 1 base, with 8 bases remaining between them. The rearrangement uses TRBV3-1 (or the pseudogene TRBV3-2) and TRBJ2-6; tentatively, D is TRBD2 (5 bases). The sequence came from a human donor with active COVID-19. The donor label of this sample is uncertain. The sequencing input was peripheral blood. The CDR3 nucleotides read TGTGCCAGCACGTCGGGATCTGGGGCCAACGTCCTGACTTTC. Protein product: CASTSGSGANVLTF.